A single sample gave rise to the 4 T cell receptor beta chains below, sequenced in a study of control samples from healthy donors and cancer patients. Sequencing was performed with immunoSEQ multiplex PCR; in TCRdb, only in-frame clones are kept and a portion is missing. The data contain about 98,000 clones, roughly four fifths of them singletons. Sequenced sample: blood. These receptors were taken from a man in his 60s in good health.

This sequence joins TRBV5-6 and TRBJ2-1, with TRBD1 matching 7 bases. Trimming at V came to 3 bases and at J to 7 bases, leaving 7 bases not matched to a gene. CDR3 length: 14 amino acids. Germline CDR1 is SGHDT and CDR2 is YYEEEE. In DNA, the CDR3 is TGTGCCAGCAGCTGGGGACAGCCGGAGAATGAGCAGTTCTTC. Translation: CASSWGQPENEQFF.

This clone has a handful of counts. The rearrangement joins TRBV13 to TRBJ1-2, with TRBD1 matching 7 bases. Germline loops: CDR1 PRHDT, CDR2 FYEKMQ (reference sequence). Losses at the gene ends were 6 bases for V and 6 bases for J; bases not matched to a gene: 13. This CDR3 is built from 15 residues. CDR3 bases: TGTGCCAGCAGGCGTTTTTGGGGGACAGAAAATGGCTACACCTTC. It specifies CASRRFWGTENGYTF.

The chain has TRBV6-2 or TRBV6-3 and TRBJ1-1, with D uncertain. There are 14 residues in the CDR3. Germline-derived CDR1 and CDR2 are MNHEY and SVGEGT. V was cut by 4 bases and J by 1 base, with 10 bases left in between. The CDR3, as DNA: TGTGCCAGCAGTTGGAGGGAGACGAACACTGAAGCTTTCTTT. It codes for CASSWRETNTEAFF.

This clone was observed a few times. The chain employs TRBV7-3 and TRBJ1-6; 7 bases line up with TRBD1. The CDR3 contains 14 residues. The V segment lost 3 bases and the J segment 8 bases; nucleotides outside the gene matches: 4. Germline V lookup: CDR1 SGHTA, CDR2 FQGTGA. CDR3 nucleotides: TGTGCCAGCAGCTTGGGGACAGTTTATTCACCCCTCCACTTT. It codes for CASSLGTVYSPLHF.